This T cell receptor (beta chain) was observed in a study of T cell clonotyping in hematopoietic cell transplantation. Only in-frame clones appear in the TCRdb table, and some are missing; sequencing was by immunoSEQ multiplex PCR. The sample holds fewer than 25,000 clones; 75% to 90% are singletons and the top ten take about 3.5%. The germline V gene encodes CDR1 SGHTS and CDR2 YDEGEE. V lost 6 bases and J lost 1, with 20 bases in between. The CDR3 spans 16 residues. Time point here: recipient sample about 28 days before transplant, after cytoreduction. Here the sequenced sample was peripheral blood mononuclear cells, taken before stem cell transplant. The chain employs TRBV5-8 and TRBJ2-7; a possible D gene is TRBD1 (6 bases). The clonotype was recovered from a man aged 18-30 years with biphenotypic leukemia. Some clones in this sample may be carry-over from other donors' samples. CDR3 DNA sequence: TGTGCCAGCACCCTTCGAGTCGGGACACCTTCCTACGAGCAGTACTTC. Translation: CASTLRVGTPSYEQYF.